These 21 T cell receptor beta chains share one sample of origin, sequenced in a study of beta chain features in type 1 diabetes. General study findings and limits: Within each of all four CD4+ subsets, Type 1 diabetes patients had TCRB CDR3s that were moderately but significantly shorter.

The study reverse transcribed the entire isolated RNA, so it sequenced expressed TCRB transcripts. Some clones are missing from TCRdb's copy, which holds only in-frame ones; the method was immunoSEQ multiplex PCR. The table lists almost 350,000 clones, about a tenth of them singletons. Their target antigens are unknown. Sequencing was performed on central memory CD4+ T cells from blood. The receptor source for this set is a man aged 30-40 years with type 1 diabetes.

The rearrangement joins TRBV6-1 to TRBJ2-7; TRBD1 agrees at 10 bases. The CDR3 is 13 residues long. V was pared by 3 bases and J by 4 bases, with 0 bases of the junction left unmatched. CDR1 is MNHNS and CDR2 is SASEGT in the germline V gene. The CDR3 sequence: CASSEDRGYEQYF. As DNA, the CDR3 is TGTGCCAGCAGTGAGGACAGGGGGTACGAGCAGTACTTC.

This clone turned up a few times. J is TRBJ1-6 and V is TRBV6-5; D is unresolved. CDR1 and CDR2 (germline): MNHEY, SVGAGI. The CDR3 sequence is 13 residues long. The V end was cut by 6 bases, the J end by 6 bases, with 9 bases between. CDR3 in amino acids: CASSPTANSPLHF. DNA for the CDR3: TGTGCCAGCAGCCCGACGGCTAATTCACCCCTCCACTTT.

This clone was picked up many times. This sequence joins TRBV18 and TRBJ1-2, with 7 positions matching TRBD1. J lost 2 bases, V lost 8 bases, and 11 bases had no gene match. Germline loops: CDR1 KGHSH, CDR2 LQKENI. This CDR3 has 15 residues. The CDR3 is CASRDSLKANYGYTF. The CDR3 coding sequence is TGTGCCAGCCGGGACAGCTTAAAGGCGAACTATGGCTACACCTTC.

This clone has more than one count but fewer than ten. This chain connects TRBV6-5 to TRBJ1-2; D is possibly TRBD1 (5 bases). CDR1 and CDR2 (germline): MNHEY, SVGAGI. The CDR3 totals 13 residues. V shed 6 bases and J shed 6 bases, with 14 bases lying between them. CDR3 loop: CASREGRADGYTF. The CDR3 nucleotides are TGTGCCAGCAGGGAGGGGAGGGCGGATGGCTACACCTTC.

The chain is built from TRBV9 and TRBJ2-2, with D possibly matching TRBD2 (6 bases). Trimming pared 0 bases from V and 2 bases from J, leaving 11 bases between. Per germline, CDR1 SGDLS and CDR2 YYNGEE. CDR3 length: 16 residues. CDR3 protein: CASSVDGSLNTGELFF. DNA of the CDR3: TGTGCCAGCAGCGTAGACGGGAGCCTAAACACCGGGGAGCTGTTTTTT.

This clone turned up a few times. This chain uses TRBV5-4 with TRBJ2-4; D not resolved. Germline-derived CDR1 and CDR2 are SGHNT and YYREEE (reference sequence). The CDR3 runs to 14 residues. Trimming shortened V by 0 bases and J by 3 bases, and 7 bases separated the two germline ends. The CDR3: CASSLEGGKNIQYF. Written as DNA, the CDR3 is TGTGCCAGCAGCTTGGAGGGCGGCAAAAACATTCAGTACTTC.

The chain links TRBV4-3 to TRBJ2-1; D uncertain. The CDR3 runs 14 residues. Germline CDR1 is LGHNA and CDR2 is YSLEER. Trimming stripped 3 bases from V and 8 bases from J, with 14 bases between. The CDR3 is CASSHRIRLDEQFF. The CDR3 nucleotides read TGCGCCAGCAGCCACCGGATTCGTTTAGATGAGCAGTTCTTC.

The chain employs TRBV19 and TRBJ2-1, with 9 positions matching TRBD1. This CDR3 comprises 13 residues. Unmatched junction bases numbered 2, after V lost 7 bases and J lost 4 bases. Germline V gene data show CDR1 as LNHDA and CDR2 as SQIVND (reference sequence). CDR3 protein: CASKGQGYNEQFF. CDR3 DNA sequence: TGTGCCAGTAAGGGACAGGGTTACAATGAGCAGTTCTTC.

This clone was picked up many times. This chain connects TRBV9 to TRBJ1-1; D uncertain. V was clipped by 0 bases and J by 7 bases, with 4 bases between them. This CDR3 comprises 11 residues. The V gene's germline CDR1 is SGDLS and CDR2 YYNGEE. The CDR3 is CASSVESEAFF. CDR3 nucleotides: TGTGCCAGCAGCGTAGAGAGTGAAGCTTTCTTT.

This sequence joins TRBV9 and TRBJ2-3, with 10 bases identical to TRBD2. The CDR3 is 15 residues long. The junction had 5 bases not matched to a gene; V was cut back by 1 base and J by 6 bases. The germline CDR1 and CDR2 sequences are SGDLS and YYNGEE. The CDR3 sequence: CASSVSGGAWDTQYF. Here the CDR3 DNA reads TGTGCCAGCAGCGTAAGCGGGGGGGCCTGGGATACGCAGTATTTT.

This clone was seen a few times. CDR3 sequence: CASSLYETQYF. The DNA for the CDR3 is TGTGCCAGCAGCTTGTATGAGACCCAGTACTTC. This sequence joins TRBV5-6 and TRBJ2-5; D gene unclear. This CDR3 comprises 11 residues. Germline V gene lookup returns CDR1 SGHDT and CDR2 YYEEEE. V gave up 1 base and J gave up 5 bases, with 3 bases separating them.

CDR3 sequence: CASRLGTGRDTQYF. DNA for the CDR3: TGTGCCAGCAGGCTTGGGACAGGGAGAGATACGCAGTATTTT. The rearrangement links TRBV28 to TRBJ2-3, with TRBD1 matching 9 bases. J gave up 5 bases and V 6 bases, and 6 bases lay outside the gene matches. There are 14 residues in the CDR3. CDR1 and CDR2 (germline): MDHEN, SYDVKM. Supplemented by reference TRBV28 and TRBJ2-3, the full variable domain reads DVKVTQSSRYLVKRTGEKVFLECVQDMDHENMFWYRQDPGLGLRLIYFSYDVKMKEKGDIPEGYSVSREKKERFSLILESASTNQTSMYLCASRLGTGRDTQYFGPGTRLTVL.

V and J are TRBV7-9 and TRBJ1-1; TRBD1 agrees at 10 bases. CDR1 is SEHNR and CDR2 is FQNEAQ in the germline V gene (reference sequence). V shed 5 bases and J 2 bases; nucleotides not matched to a gene: 8. The CDR3 loop spans 16 amino acids. As DNA, the CDR3 is TGTGCCAGCAGCCTAGGACAGGGGGAACGAAACACTGAAGCTTTCTTT. It yields the protein CASSLGQGERNTEAFF.

This clone turned up a few times. The gene calls are TRBV30 and TRBJ2-4; D gene ambiguous. V shed 1 base and J shed 8 bases, with 9 bases lying between them. Germline CDR1 is GTSNPN and CDR2 is SVGIG (reference sequence). This CDR3 spans 12 amino acids. This chain's CDR3 is CAWSGGWDIQYF. In DNA, the CDR3 is TGTGCCTGGAGTGGTGGTTGGGACATTCAGTACTTC.

The gene calls are TRBV27 and TRBJ1-1, with a weak D call TRBD1 (6 bases). The germline V and J ends were trimmed by 6 bases and 11 bases, with 16 bases remaining between them. Germline CDR1 and CDR2: MNHEY and SMNVEV (reference sequence). This CDR3 has 12 amino acids. The CDR3 nucleotides are TGTGCCAGCAGCTCCCAGGGGTTGCGGGCTTTCTTT. Protein product: CASSSQGLRAFF.

This clone was recorded a few times. The chain combines TRBV7-2 with TRBJ2-5, with 9 bases fitting TRBD1. J was trimmed by 0 bases and V by 5 bases; bases with no gene match: 10. The CDR3 is 17 amino acids. Germline CDR1 and CDR2: SGHTA and FQGNSA. The CDR3 region is CASSLYTGTGHQETQYF. For the CDR3, the DNA is TGTGCCAGCAGCCTATATACCGGGACAGGGCACCAAGAGACCCAGTACTTC.

This clone appeared a few times. The chain carries TRBV19 and TRBJ2-3; no reliable D call. The CDR3 loop spans 14 amino acids. Germline V gene lookup returns CDR1 LNHDA and CDR2 SQIVND (reference sequence). Trimming took 1 base from V and 4 from J, leaving 9 bases between them. CDR3 loop: CASSIAIVPDTQYF. The CDR3 bases are TGTGCCAGTAGTATAGCGATAGTCCCAGATACGCAGTATTTT.

In this sample, this clone turned up a few times. This chain links TRBV6-5 with TRBJ2-7, with TRBD1 matching 9 bases. Germline trimming cut 3 bases from V and 1 base from J; bases unmatched to any gene: 4. This CDR3 region has 15 residues. Germline V CDR1 and CDR2: MNHEY, SVGAGI. The CDR3 spells CASSYGQGLSYEQYF. The CDR3 nucleotides are TGTGCCAGCAGTTATGGACAGGGGCTTTCCTACGAGCAGTACTTC.

This clone came up a few times. The J gene is TRBJ1-2, the V gene TRBV18; 8 bases agree with TRBD1. CDR1 and CDR2 from the germline V gene are KGHSH and LQKENI. This CDR3 spans 16 amino acids. V dropped 3 bases and J dropped 8; count of bases not matched to a gene: 14. The CDR3 region has the DNA TGTGCCAGCTCACCGAACCAGGACAGGGTTAGATTGGGCTACACCTTC. The encoded protein is CASSPNQDRVRLGYTF.

The DNA for the CDR3 is TGTGCCAGCAGACCCAGCGCTTCCCCCTATAATTCACCCCTCCACTTT. Encoded protein: CASRPSASPYNSPLHF. The chain carries TRBV27 and TRBJ1-6; no firm D call. This CDR3 is built from 16 residues. The V gene lost 6 bases and the J gene lost 2 bases, with 14 bases spanning the gap. Germline loops: CDR1 MNHEY, CDR2 SMNVEV (reference sequence).

The chain recombines TRBV6-5 with TRBJ2-7; D remains ambiguous. Trimming removed 9 bases from V and 0 bases from J, with 15 bases in between. Germline CDR1 and CDR2: MNHEY and SVGAGI. This CDR3 is built from 14 residues. The CDR3 loop is CASKPGLSSYEQYF. The CDR3 DNA reads TGTGCCAGTAAACCAGGTCTCAGCTCCTACGAGCAGTACTTC.